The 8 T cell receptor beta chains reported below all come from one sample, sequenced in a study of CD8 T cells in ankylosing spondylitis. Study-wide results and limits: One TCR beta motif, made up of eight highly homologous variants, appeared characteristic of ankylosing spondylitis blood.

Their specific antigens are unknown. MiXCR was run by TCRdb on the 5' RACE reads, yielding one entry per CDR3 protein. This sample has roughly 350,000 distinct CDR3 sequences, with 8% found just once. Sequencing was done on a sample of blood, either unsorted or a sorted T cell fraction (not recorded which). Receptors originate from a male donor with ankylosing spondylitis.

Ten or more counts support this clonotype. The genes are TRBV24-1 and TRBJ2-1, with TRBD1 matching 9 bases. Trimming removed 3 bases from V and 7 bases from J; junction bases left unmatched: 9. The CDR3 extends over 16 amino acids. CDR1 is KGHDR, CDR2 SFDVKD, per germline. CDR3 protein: CATSDKDRGLGNEQFF. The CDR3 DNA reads TGTGCCACCAGTGATAAGGACAGGGGTCTGGGGAATGAGCAGTTCTTC.

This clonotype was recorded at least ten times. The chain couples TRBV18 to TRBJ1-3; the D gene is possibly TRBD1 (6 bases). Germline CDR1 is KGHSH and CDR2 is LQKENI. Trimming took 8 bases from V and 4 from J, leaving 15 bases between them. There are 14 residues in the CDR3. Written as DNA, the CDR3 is TGTGCCAGCCCAGGGGATCCGGGCGGAAACACCATATATTTT. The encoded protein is CASPGDPGGNTIYF.

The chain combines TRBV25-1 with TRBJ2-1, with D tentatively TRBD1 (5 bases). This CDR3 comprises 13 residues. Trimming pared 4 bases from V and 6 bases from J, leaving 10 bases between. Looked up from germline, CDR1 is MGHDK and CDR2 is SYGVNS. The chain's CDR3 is CASSATGRNEQFF. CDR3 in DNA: TGTGCCAGCAGTGCAACAGGTCGCAATGAGCAGTTCTTC.

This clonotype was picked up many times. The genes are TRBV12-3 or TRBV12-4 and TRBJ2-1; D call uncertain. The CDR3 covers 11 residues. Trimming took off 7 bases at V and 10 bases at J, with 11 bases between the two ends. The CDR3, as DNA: TGTGCCAGCACCTTCGGATCGGAGCAGTTCTTC. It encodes CASTFGSEQFF.

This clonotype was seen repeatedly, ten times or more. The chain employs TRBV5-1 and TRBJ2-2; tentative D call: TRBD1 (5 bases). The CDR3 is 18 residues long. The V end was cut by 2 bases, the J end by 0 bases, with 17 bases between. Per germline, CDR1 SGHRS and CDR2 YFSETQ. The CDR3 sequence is CASSLPRGSTANTGELFF. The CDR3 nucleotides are TGCGCCAGCAGCTTACCAAGGGGAAGCACCGCGAACACCGGGGAGCTGTTTTTT.

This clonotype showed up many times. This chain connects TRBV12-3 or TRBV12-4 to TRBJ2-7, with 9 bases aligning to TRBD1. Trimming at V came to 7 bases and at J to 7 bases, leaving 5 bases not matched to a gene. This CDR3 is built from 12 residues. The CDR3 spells CASKGQGQEQYF. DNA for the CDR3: TGTGCCAGCAAGGGACAGGGTCAAGAGCAGTACTTC.

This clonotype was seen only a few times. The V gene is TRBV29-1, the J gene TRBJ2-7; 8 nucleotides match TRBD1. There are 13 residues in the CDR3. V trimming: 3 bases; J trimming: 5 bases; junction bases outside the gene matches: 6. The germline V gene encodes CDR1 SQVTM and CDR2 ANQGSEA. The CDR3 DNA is TGCAGCGTTGACCGACAGGGGAATGACGAGCAGTACTTC. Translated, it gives CSVDRQGNDEQYF.

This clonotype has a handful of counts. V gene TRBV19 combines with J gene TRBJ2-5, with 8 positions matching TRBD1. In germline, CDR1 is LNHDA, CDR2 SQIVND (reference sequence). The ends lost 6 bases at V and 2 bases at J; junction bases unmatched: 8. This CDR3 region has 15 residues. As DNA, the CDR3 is TGTGCCAGTAGGGGGACAGGAATTATTCAAGAGACCCAGTACTTC. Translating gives CASRGTGIIQETQYF.